This record concerns one T cell receptor beta chain sequence. Data came from immunoSEQ multiplex PCR; TCRdb stores just in-frame clones and leaves some out. The sample lists around 72,000 clones; approximately 84% were seen once. This entry comes from a study of control samples from healthy donors and cancer patients. Germline-derived CDR1 and CDR2 are LGHNA and YNFKEQ. This CDR3 has 15 amino acids. V lost 2 bases and J 3 bases, leaving 14 bases between the germline ends. V usage is TRBV4-2 and J usage is TRBJ2-7, with D unresolved. The sample comprised blood. The sequence came from a man in his fifties or sixties in good health. CDR3 DNA sequence: TGTGCCAGCAGCCAACGCTCCGGGTCCGACTACGAGCAGTACTTC. Amino acids: CASSQRSGSDYEQYF.